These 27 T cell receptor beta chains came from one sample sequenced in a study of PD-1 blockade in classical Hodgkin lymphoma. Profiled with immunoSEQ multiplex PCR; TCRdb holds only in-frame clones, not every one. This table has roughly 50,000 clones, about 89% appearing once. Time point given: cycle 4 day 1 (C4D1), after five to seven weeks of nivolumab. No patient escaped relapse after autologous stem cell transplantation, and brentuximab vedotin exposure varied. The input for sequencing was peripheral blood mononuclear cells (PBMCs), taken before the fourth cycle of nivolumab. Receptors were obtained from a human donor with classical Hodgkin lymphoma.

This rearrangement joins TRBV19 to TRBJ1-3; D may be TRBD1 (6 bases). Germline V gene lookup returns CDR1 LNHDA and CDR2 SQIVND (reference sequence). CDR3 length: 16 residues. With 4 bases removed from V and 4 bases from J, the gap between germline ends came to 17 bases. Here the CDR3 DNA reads TGTGCCAGTAGTAGGCCGGGACACCCCTCGGGAAACACCATATATTTT. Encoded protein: CASSRPGHPSGNTIYF.

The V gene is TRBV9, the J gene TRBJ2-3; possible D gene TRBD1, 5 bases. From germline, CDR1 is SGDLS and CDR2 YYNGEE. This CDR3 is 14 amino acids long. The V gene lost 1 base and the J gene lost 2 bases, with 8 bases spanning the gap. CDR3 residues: CASSVQGNTDTQYF. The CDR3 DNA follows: TGTGCCAGCAGCGTACAGGGAAACACAGATACGCAGTATTTT.

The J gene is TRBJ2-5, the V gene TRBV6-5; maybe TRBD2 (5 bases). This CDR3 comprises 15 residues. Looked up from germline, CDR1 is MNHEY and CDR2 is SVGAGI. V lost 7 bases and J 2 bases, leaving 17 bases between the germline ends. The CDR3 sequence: CASMKRFGVQETQYF. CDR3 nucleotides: TGTGCCAGCATGAAGCGGTTTGGGGTACAAGAGACCCAGTACTTC.

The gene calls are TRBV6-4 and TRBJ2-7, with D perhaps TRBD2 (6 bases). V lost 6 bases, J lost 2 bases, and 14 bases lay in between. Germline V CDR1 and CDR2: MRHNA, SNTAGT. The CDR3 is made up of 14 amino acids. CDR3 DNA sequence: TGTGCCAGCAGGGGGGGAAAAGTCCCCTACGAGCAGTACTTC. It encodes CASRGGKVPYEQYF.

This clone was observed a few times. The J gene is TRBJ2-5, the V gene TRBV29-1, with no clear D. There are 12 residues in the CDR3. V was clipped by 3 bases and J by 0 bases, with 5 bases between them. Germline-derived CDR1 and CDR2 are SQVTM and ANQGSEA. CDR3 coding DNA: TGCAGCGTTGATTCGTACCAAGAGACCCAGTACTTC. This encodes CSVDSYQETQYF. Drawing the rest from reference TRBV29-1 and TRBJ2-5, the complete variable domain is SAVISQKPSRDICQRGTSLTIQCQVDSQVTMMFWYRQQPGQSLTLIATANQGSEATYESGFVIDKFPISRPNLTFSTLTVSNMSPEDSSIYLCSVDSYQETQYFGPGTRLLVL.

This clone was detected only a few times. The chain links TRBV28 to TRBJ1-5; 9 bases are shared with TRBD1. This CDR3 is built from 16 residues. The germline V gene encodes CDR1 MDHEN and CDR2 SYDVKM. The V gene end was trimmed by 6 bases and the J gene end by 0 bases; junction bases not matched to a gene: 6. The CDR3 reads CASREGQGHSNQPQHF. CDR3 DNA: TGTGCCAGCAGAGAGGGACAGGGCCATAGCAATCAGCCCCAGCATTTT.

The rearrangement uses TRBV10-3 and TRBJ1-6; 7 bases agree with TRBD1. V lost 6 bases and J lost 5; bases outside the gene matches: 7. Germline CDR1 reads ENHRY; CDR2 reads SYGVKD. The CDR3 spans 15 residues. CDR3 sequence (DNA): TGTGCCATCAGGAGGGTTGGACAGGATAATTCACCCCTCCACTTT. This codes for CAIRRVGQDNSPLHF.

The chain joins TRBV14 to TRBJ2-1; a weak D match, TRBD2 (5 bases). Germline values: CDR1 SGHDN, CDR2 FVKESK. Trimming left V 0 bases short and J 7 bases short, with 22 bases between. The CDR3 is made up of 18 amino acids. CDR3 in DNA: TGTGCCAGCAGCCAAGATAAAAACGGACTGACGTTTGTTAATGAGCAGTTCTTC. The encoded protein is CASSQDKNGLTFVNEQFF.

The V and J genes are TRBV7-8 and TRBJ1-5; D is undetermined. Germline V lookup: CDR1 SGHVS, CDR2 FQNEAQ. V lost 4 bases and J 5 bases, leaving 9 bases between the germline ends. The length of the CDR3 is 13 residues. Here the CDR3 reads CASSSTGHQPQHF. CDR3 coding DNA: TGTGCCAGCAGCTCCACTGGGCATCAGCCCCAGCATTTT.

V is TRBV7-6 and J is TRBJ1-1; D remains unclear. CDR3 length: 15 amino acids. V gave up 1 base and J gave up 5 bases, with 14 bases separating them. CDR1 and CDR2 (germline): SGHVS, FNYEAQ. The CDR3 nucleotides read TGTGCCAGCAGCTTAGGAGCAGCGGGGTTGACTGAAGCTTTCTTT. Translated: CASSLGAAGLTEAFF.

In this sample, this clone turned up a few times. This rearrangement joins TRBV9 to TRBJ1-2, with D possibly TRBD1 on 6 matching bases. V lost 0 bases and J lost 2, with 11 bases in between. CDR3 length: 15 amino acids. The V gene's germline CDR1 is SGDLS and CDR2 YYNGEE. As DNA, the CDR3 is TGTGCCAGCAGCGTAGCCATCGGACAGAACTATGGCTACACCTTC. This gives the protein CASSVAIGQNYGYTF.

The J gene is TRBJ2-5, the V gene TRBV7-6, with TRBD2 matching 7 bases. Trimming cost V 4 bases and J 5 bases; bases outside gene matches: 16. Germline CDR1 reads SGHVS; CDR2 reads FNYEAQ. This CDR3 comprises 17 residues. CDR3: CASSSREVQRAGETQYF. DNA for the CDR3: TGTGCCAGCAGCTCAAGAGAGGTTCAGCGAGCGGGGGAGACCCAGTACTTC.

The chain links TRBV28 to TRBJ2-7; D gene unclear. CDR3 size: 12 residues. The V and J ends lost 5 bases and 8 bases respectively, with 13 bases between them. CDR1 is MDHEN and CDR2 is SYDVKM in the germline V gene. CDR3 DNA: TGTGCCAGCAGTCCCCCGTATAGCAAGCAGTACTTC. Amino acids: CASSPPYSKQYF.

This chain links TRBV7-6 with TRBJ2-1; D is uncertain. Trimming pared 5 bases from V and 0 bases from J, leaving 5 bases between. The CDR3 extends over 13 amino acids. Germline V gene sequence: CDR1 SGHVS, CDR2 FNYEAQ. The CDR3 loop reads CASSRSSYNEQFF. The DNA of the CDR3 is TGTGCCAGCAGCAGGAGCTCCTACAATGAGCAGTTCTTC. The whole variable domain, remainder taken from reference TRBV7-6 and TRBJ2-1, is GAGVSQSPRYKVTKRGQDVALRCDPISGHVSLYWYRQALGQGPEFLTYFNYEAQQDKSGLPNDRFSAERPEGSISTLTIQRTEQRDSAMYRCASSRSSYNEQFFGPGTRLTVL.

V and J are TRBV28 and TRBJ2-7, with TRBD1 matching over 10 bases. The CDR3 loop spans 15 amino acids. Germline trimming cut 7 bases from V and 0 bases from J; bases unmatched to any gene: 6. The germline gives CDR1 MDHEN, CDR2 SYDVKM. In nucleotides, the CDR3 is TGTGCCAGCACCAGGACAGGGGGGGACTCCTACGAGCAGTACTTC. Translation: CASTRTGGDSYEQYF.

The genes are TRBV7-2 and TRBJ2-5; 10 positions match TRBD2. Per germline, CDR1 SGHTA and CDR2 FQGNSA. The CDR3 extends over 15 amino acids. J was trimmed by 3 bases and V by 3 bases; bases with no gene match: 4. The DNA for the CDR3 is TGTGCCAGCAGCTTTAGCGGGGGGCAAAAAGAGACCCAGTACTTC. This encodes CASSFSGGQKETQYF.

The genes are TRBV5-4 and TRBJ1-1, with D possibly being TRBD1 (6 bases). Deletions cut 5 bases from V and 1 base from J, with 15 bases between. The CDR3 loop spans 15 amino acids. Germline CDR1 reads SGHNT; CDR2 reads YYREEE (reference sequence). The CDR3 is CASRDMDSRNTEAFF. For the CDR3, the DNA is TGTGCCAGCAGAGACATGGACAGCAGGAACACTGAAGCTTTCTTT.

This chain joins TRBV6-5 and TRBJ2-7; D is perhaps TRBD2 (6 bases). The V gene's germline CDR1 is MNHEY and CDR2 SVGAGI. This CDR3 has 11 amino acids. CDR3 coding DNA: TGTGCTCCTGACGCGGGGCCCGAGCAGTACTTC. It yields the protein CAPDAGPEQYF.

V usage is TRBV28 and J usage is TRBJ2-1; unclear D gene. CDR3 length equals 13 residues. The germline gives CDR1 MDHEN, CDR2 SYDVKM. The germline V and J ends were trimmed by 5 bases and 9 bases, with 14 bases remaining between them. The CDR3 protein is CASSLTGPGEQFF. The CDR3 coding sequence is TGTGCCAGCAGTCTCACCGGGCCCGGTGAGCAGTTCTTC.

The CDR3 here is CASRTGGKGEKLFF. DNA for the CDR3: TGTGCCAGCCGAACTGGGGGGAAGGGGGAAAAACTGTTTTTT. V usage is TRBV27 and J usage is TRBJ1-4; TRBD1 might be the D (5 bases). Germline V gene data show CDR1 as MNHEY and CDR2 as SMNVEV (reference sequence). The V gene lost 8 bases and the J gene lost 8 bases, with 18 bases spanning the gap. This CDR3 has 14 residues.

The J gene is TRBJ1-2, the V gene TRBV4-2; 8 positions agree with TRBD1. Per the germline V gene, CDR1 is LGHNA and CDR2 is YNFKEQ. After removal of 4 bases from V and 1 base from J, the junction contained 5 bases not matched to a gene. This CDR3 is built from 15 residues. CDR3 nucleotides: TGTGCCAGCAGCCCCGACAGGGGACATAACTATGGCTACACCTTC. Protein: CASSPDRGHNYGYTF.

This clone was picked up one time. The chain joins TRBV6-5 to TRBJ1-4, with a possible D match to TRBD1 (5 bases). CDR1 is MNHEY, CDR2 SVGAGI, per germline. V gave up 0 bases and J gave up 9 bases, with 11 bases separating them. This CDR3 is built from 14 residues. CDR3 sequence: CASSYSGARKKLFF. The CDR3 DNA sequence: TGTGCCAGCAGTTACTCTGGGGCCAGGAAAAAACTGTTTTTT.

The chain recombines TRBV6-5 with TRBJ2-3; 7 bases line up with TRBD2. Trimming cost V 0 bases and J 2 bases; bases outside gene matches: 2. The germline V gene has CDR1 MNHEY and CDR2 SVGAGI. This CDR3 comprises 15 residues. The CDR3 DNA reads TGTGCCAGCAGTTACTCGAGCGGGAACACAGATACGCAGTATTTT. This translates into CASSYSSGNTDTQYF.

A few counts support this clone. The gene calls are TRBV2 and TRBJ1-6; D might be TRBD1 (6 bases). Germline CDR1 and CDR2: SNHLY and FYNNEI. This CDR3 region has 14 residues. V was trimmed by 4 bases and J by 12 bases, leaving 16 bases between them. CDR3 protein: CASSAGHLVLPLHF. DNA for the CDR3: TGTGCCAGCAGTGCGGGACACCTCGTTTTACCCCTCCACTTT.

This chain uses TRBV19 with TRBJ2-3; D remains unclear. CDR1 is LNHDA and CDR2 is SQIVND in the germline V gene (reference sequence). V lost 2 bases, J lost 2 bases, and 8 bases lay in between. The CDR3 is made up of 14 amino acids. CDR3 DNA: TGTGCCAGTAGTATATCCCTTGCCACAGATACGCAGTATTTT. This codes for CASSISLATDTQYF.

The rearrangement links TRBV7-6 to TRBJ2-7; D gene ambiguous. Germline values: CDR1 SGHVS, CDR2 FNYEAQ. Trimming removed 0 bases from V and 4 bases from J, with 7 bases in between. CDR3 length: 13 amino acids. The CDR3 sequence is CASSLADGYEQYF. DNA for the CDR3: TGTGCCAGCAGCTTAGCGGATGGGTACGAGCAGTACTTC.

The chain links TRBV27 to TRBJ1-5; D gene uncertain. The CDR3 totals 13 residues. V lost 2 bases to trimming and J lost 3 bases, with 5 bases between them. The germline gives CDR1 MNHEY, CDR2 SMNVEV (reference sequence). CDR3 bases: TGTGCCAGCAGTTTACAGGTCAATCAGCCCCAGCATTTT. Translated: CASSLQVNQPQHF.